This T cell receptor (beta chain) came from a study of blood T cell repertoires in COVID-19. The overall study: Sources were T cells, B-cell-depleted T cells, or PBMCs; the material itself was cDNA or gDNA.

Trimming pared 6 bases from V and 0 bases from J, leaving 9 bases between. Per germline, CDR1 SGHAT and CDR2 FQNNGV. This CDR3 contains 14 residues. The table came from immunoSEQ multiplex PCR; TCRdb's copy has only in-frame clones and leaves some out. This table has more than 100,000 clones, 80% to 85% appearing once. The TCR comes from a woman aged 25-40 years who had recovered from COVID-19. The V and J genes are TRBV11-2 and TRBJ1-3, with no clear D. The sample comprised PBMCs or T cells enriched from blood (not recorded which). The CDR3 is CASRRQTSGNTIYF. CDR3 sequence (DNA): TGTGCCAGCAGAAGACAAACCTCTGGAAACACCATATATTTT.